This is a list of T cell receptor beta chains from one sample in a study of vaccination and CD4 T cells after COVID-19. One entry per CDR3 protein results from TCRdb running MiXCR on the PCR reads. The sample consists of nearly 25,000 distinct CDR3 sequences, more than 30% of them appearing once. These receptors' targets are unknown. Sequencing was performed on CD4+ T cells from blood, cultured in vitro, taken about 7 months after SARS-CoV-2 vaccination. These receptors were collected from a human donor who had recovered from COVID-19. Each CDR3 is given with its conserved first and last residue. A D gene is named only where the DNA matches it firmly.

v_call	d_call	j_call	cdr3_aa
TRBV7-3	TRBD2	TRBJ2-3	CASSSTGASGYTDTQYF
TRBV27	TRBD2	TRBJ2-1	CATTGLANLNEQFF
TRBV6-1	TRBD1	TRBJ2-1	CASSERTGTGGNEQFF
TRBV20-1	-	TRBJ2-1	CSASNTYNEQFF
TRBV10-3	TRBD2	TRBJ2-3	CAISTTSGREDAQYF
TRBV20-1	TRBD2	TRBJ2-1	CSARGGRGSYNEQFF
TRBV24-1	-	TRBJ2-3	CATSDPERQFTDTQYF
TRBV7-9	-	TRBJ2-5	CASSLDLVESQETQYF
TRBV27	TRBD2	TRBJ2-2	CASSRTGLAGEGRTGELFF
TRBV7-2	-	TRBJ1-3	CASSFDSVRTIYF
TRBV28	-	TRBJ2-7	CASMAPNSYEQYF
TRBV28	-	TRBJ1-5	CASSFSTQVQPQHF
TRBV19	-	TRBJ2-6	CASTNSGANVLTF
TRBV15	TRBD1	TRBJ2-7	CATSRPPRQGSYEQYF
TRBV28	TRBD1	TRBJ2-1	CASSRDRVSNEQFF
TRBV7-8	-	TRBJ1-5	CASSQTAGANQPQHF
TRBV20-1	-	TRBJ2-1	CSALLNRYNEQFF
TRBV18	-	TRBJ1-5	CASSPSSNQPQHF
TRBV7-6	-	TRBJ1-6	CASSSDSFSPLHF
TRBV20-1	-	TRBJ2-5	CSAGGAGTLAAETQYF
TRBV20-1	TRBD2	TRBJ2-7	CSAGEASGALSLEQYF
TRBV19	-	TRBJ2-1	CASSIYRDNEQFF